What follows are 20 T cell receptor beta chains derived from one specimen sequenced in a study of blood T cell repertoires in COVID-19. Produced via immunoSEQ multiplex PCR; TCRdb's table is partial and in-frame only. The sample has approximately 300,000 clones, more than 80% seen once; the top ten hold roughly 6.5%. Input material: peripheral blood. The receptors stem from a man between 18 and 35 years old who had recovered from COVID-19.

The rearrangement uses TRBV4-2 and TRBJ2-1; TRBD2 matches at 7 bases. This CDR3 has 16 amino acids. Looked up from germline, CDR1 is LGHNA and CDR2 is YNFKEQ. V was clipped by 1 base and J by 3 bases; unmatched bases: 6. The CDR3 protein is CASSQAASGDYNEQFF. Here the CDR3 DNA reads TGTGCCAGCAGCCAAGCGGCTAGCGGAGACTACAATGAGCAGTTCTTC.

CDR3: CASSGMFGNGNTEAFF. CDR3 DNA sequence: TGTGCCAGCAGTGGAATGTTCGGGAACGGGAACACTGAAGCTTTCTTT. The rearrangement uses TRBV6-1 and TRBJ1-1; no firm D call. V shed 4 bases and J shed 1 base, with 16 bases lying between them. The CDR3 is 16 amino acids. Germline V gene data show CDR1 as MNHNS and CDR2 as SASEGT.

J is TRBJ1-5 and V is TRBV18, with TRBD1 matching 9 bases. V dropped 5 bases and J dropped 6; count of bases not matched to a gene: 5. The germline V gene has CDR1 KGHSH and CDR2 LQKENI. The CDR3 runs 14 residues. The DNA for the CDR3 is TGTGCCAGCTCAGCGGGACAGGGTGGTCAGCCCCAGCATTTT. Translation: CASSAGQGGQPQHF.

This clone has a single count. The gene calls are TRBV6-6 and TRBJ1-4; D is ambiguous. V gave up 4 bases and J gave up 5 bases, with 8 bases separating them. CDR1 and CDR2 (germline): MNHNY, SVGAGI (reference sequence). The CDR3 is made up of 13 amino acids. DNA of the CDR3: TGTGCCAGCAGTTTTGGACTAAATGAAAAACTGTTTTTT. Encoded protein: CASSFGLNEKLFF.

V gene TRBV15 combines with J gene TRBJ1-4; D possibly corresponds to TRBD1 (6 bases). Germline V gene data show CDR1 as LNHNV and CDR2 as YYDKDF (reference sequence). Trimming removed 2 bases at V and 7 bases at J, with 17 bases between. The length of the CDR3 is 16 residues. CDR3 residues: CATSRQDTGFGEKLFF. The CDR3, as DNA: TGTGCCACCAGCAGACAGGACACAGGGTTCGGTGAAAAACTGTTTTTT.

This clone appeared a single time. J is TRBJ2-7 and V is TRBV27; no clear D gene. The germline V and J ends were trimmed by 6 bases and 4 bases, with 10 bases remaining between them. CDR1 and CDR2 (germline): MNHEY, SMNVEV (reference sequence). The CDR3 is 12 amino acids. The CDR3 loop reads CASSDTAYEQYF. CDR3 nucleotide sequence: TGTGCCAGCAGCGATACAGCATACGAGCAGTACTTC.

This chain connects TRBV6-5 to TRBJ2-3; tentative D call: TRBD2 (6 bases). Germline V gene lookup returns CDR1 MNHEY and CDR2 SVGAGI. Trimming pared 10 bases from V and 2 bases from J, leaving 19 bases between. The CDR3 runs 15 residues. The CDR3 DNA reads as TGTGCCACCAGCTCCCCCGCGGGGCTCACAGATACGCAGTATTTT. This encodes CATSSPAGLTDTQYF.

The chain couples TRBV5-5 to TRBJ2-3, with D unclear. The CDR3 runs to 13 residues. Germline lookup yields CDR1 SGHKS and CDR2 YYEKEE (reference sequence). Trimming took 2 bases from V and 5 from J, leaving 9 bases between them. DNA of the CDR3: TGTGCCAGCAGCTTCCGACTTGAAGATACGCAGTATTTT. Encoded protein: CASSFRLEDTQYF.

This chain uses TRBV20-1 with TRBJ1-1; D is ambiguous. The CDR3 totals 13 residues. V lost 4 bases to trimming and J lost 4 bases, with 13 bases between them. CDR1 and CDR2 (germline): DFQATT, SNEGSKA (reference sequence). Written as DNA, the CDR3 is TGCAGTGCTATTGAATCCCGGGGCACTGAAGCTTTCTTT. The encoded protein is CSAIESRGTEAFF.

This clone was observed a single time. The CDR3 loop reads CASSYSFRDRAKWADGYTF. The CDR3 nucleotides are TGTGCCAGTAGTTACTCCTTCCGGGACAGAGCCAAATGGGCGGATGGCTACACCTTC. V gene TRBV19 combines with J gene TRBJ1-2; 7 nucleotides line up with TRBD1. V dropped 5 bases and J dropped 6; count of bases not matched to a gene: 24. CDR1 is LNHDA, CDR2 SQIVND, per germline (reference sequence). The CDR3 contains 19 residues.

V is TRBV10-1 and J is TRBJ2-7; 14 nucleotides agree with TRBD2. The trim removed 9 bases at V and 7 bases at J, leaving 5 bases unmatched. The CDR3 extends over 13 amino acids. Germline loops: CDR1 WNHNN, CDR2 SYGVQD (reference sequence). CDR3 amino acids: CASKTSGRGEQYF. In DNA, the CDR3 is TGCGCCAGTAAGACTAGCGGGAGGGGAGAGCAGTACTTC.

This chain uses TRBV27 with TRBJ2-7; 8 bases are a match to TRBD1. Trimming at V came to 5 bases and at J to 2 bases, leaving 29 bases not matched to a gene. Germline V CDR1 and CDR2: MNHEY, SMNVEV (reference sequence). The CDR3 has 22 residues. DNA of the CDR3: TGTGCCAGCAGTCCATTTTGGGGTATAGCTGGACAGGGAGGAAAAGTTACCTACGAGCAGTACTTC. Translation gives CASSPFWGIAGQGGKVTYEQYF.

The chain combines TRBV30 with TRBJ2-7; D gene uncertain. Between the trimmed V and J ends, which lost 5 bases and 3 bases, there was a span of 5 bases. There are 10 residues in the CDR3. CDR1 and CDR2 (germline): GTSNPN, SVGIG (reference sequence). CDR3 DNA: TGTGCCTGGGGCAACTACGAGCAGTACTTC. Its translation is CAWGNYEQYF.

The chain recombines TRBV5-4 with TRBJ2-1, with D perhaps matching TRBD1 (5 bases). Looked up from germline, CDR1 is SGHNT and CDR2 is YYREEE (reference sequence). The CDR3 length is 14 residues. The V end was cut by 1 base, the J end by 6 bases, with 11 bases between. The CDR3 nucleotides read TGTGCCAGCAGCTTGTTAGGGGTGGGCAATGAGCAGTTCTTC. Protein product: CASSLLGVGNEQFF.

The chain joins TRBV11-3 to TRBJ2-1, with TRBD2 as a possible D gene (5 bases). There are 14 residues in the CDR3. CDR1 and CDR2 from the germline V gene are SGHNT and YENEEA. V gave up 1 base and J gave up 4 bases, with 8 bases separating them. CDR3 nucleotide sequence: TGTGCCAGCAGCTTAGTCGGGAAATACAATGAGCAGTTCTTC. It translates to CASSLVGKYNEQFF. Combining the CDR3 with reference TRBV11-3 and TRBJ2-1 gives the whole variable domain EAGVVQSPRYKIIEKKQPVAFWCNPISGHNTLYWYLQNLGQGPELLIRYENEEAVDDSQLPKDRFSAERLKGVDSTLKIQPAELGDSAVYLCASSLVGKYNEQFFGPGTRLTVL.

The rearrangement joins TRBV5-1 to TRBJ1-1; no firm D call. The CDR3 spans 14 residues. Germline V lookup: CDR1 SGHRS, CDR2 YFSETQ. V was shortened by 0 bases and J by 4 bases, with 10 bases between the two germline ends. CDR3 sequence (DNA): TGCGCCAGCAGCTTGGTTCCCGAGGGCACTGAAGCTTTCTTT. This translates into CASSLVPEGTEAFF.

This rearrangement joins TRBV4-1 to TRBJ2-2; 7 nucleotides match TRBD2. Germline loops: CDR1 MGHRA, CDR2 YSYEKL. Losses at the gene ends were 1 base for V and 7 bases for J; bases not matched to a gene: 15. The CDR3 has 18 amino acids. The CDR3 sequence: CASSQGLARIGYNGELFF. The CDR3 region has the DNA TGCGCCAGCAGCCAAGGACTAGCACGAATAGGCTATAACGGGGAGCTGTTTTTT.

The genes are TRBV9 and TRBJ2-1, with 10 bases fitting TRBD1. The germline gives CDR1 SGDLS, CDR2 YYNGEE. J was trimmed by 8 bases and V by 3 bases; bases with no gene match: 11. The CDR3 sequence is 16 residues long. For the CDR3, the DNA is TGTGCCAGCAGCGAGAAGACAGGGGGCTTGTCGGATGAGCAGTTCTTC. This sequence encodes CASSEKTGGLSDEQFF.

CDR3 sequence: CASSLTGFEQFF. As DNA, the CDR3 is TGTGCCAGCAGCTTAACAGGGTTTGAGCAGTTCTTC. The rearrangement links TRBV5-5 to TRBJ2-1; D perhaps matches TRBD1 (6 bases). Germline V gene lookup returns CDR1 SGHKS and CDR2 YYEKEE (reference sequence). The germline V and J ends were trimmed by 2 bases and 9 bases, with 9 bases remaining between them. The length of the CDR3 is 12 residues.

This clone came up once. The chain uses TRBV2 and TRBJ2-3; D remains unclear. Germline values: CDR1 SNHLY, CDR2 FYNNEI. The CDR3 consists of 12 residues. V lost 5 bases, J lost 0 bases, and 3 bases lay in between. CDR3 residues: CASSLSTDTQYF. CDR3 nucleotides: TGTGCCAGCAGTTTAAGCACAGATACGCAGTATTTT. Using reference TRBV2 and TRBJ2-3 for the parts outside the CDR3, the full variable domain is EPEVTQTPSHQVTQMGQEVILRCVPISNHLYFYWYRQILGQKVEFLVSFYNNEISEKSEIFDDQFSVERPDGSNFTLKIRSTKLEDSAMYFCASSLSTDTQYFGPGTRLTVL.